This T cell receptor (beta chain) was profiled in a study of blood T cells in healthy people across ages. Study at large: When template switching was applied, about one barcoded beta molecule was captured per two T cells. Findings and caveats of the study: The CMV status of each donor remained undetermined, and this could have confounded shifts in expanded clonotypes. Researchers report that TCR beta diversity correlated strongly with naive T cell percentage.

Through a sample-barcoded 5' primer and a J-beta primer mix, a second PCR was run for roughly 6 to 11 cycles. Every molecule of cDNA carried a tag from a template-switch adaptor with 12 random nucleotides. TCRdb reprocessed the 5' RACE reads via MiXCR and lists one record per CDR3 protein. The data contain 630,000 or so distinct CDR3 sequences, roughly 30% of them singletons. For this clonotype: The antigen is not known.

The source of this sequence is a woman older than 75 in good health. Sequenced material: blood.

The CDR3 DNA reads as TGTGCCAGCAGTACCACCCGGCGGGCGAACACTGAAGCTTTCTTT. It codes for CASSTTRRANTEAFF. The gene calls are TRBV27 and TRBJ1-1, with D unclear. Germline-derived CDR1 and CDR2 are MNHEY and SMNVEV (reference sequence). The CDR3 is 15 residues long. Trimming cost V 5 bases and J 1 base, with 14 bases left between them.